This T cell receptor (beta chain) was recovered during a study of blood T cells in healthy people across ages. Across the whole study: Template switching picked up about one barcoded beta molecule for each two T cells. Overall study results and limits: Considered underestimates were the diversity estimates obtained from one million T cells. Naive and antigen-experienced cells could not be conclusively compared, given unsorted PBMCs.

Each donor was a healthy Caucasian individual from Russia, aged about 6 to 100. Through a sample-barcoded 5' primer and a J-beta primer mix, a second PCR was run for roughly 6 to 12 cycles. From the 5' RACE reads, TCRdb called clonotypes with MiXCR, one entry per CDR3 protein. The table includes hundreds of thousands of distinct CDR3 sequences, roughly 20% detected once. Of note for this clonotype: Its antigen is still unknown.

The V gene lost 6 bases and the J gene lost 8 bases, with 13 bases spanning the gap. CDR3 length equals 12 residues. Germline CDR1 is MDHEN and CDR2 is SYDVKM. The V and J genes are TRBV28 and TRBJ1-1; D perhaps matches TRBD1 (5 bases). The TCR was taken from a man between 65 and 80 years old in good health. The sample was blood. The CDR3 DNA reads TGTGCCAGCAGGCTACCGGCAGGGGAAGCTTTCTTT. Translated, it gives CASRLPAGEAFF.